This passage covers 9 T cell receptor beta chains from one sample sequenced in a study of regulatory T cells in long-lasting Graves disease. Libraries of TCR beta came from iRepertoire HTBI primers plus Arm-PCR of CDR3 regions. One entry per CDR3 protein results from TCRdb running MiXCR on the multiplex PCR reads. This table holds 390,000 or so distinct CDR3 sequences, roughly 23% found once. Time point reported: persistent/refractory GD, antithyroid drugs over 5 years with positive TRAb. PBMC RNA was the source of the TCR library. The sample here was peripheral blood mononuclear cells (PBMCs), taken when the disease was refractory, from a patient treated with antithyroid drugs. These receptors were collected from a woman in her forties with Graves disease.

This clonotype was found many times. Here the CDR3 reads CASSVRGDEQYF. As DNA, the CDR3 is TGTGCCAGCAGCGTCAGGGGTGACGAGCAGTACTTC. The chain joins TRBV7-8 to TRBJ2-7, with D perhaps matching TRBD1 (6 bases). The V gene's germline CDR1 is SGHVS and CDR2 FQNEAQ. The V and J ends lost 5 bases and 5 bases respectively, with 10 bases between them. The CDR3 has 12 amino acids. The variable domain in full, completed from reference TRBV7-8 and TRBJ2-7, reads GAGVSQSPRYKVAKRGQDVALRCDPISGHVSLFWYQQALGQGPEFLTYFQNEAQLDKSGLPSDRFFAERPEGSVSTLKIQRTQQEDSAVYLCASSVRGDEQYFGPGTRLTVT.

The table lists this clonotype with a few counts. The rearrangement uses TRBV24-1 and TRBJ2-2, with 9 bases fitting TRBD1. This CDR3 has 16 amino acids. J gave up 1 base and V 3 bases, and 2 bases lay outside the gene matches. The germline CDR1 and CDR2 sequences are KGHDR and SFDVKD. This CDR3 is CATSDPDRGNTGELFF. The CDR3 nucleotides read TGTGCCACCAGTGATCCGGACAGGGGGAACACCGGGGAGCTGTTTTTT.

This clonotype was seen more than once but under ten times. The chain links TRBV11-1 to TRBJ2-2; the D gene could be TRBD1 or TRBD2 (5 bases each). Trimming pared 8 bases from V and 0 bases from J, leaving 16 bases between. Germline V gene lookup returns CDR1 SGHAT and CDR2 FQDESV (reference sequence). The length of the CDR3 is 16 residues. As DNA, the CDR3 is TGTGCCAGCGGCCCGGGGTGGGGCCCGAACACCGGGGAGCTGTTTTTT. It translates to CASGPGWGPNTGELFF.

This chain connects TRBV6-1 to TRBJ2-7; 10 bases match TRBD2. Per germline, CDR1 MNHNS and CDR2 SASEGT. V was clipped by 8 bases and J by 1 base; unmatched bases: 5. The CDR3 length is 14 residues. The CDR3 protein is CASGPSGSSYEQYF. DNA for the CDR3: TGTGCCAGCGGGCCTAGCGGGAGTTCCTACGAGCAGTACTTC.

The V call is TRBV15, the J call TRBJ1-1; the match to TRBD1 covers 7 bases. V lost 5 bases, J lost 11 bases, and 8 bases stayed unmatched. The V gene's germline CDR1 is LNHNV and CDR2 YYDKDF (reference sequence). This CDR3 has 12 amino acids. The CDR3 coding sequence is TGTGCCACCAGCGGGGAGACAGGGTCGGCTTTCTTT. Protein sequence: CATSGETGSAFF.

This clonotype was counted at least ten times. The chain uses TRBV28 and TRBJ2-4; 14 nucleotides agree with TRBD2. This CDR3 has 16 residues. Trimming cost V 2 bases and J 9 bases; bases outside gene matches: 6. Per the germline V gene, CDR1 is MDHEN and CDR2 is SYDVKM. The CDR3 DNA sequence: TGTGCCAGCAGTTTAGGACTAGCGGGAGGTTTCGGCATTCAGTACTTC. Amino acids: CASSLGLAGGFGIQYF.

The chain joins TRBV29-1 to TRBJ2-7; perhaps TRBD2 as D (7 bases). The germline V and J ends were trimmed by 7 bases and 2 bases, with 15 bases remaining between them. The CDR3 covers 13 residues. Germline V gene sequence: CDR1 SQVTM, CDR2 ANQGSEA. CDR3 region: CSAGGGGPYEQYF. CDR3 sequence (DNA): TGCAGCGCCGGGGGAGGGGGTCCCTACGAGCAGTACTTC.

The chain is built from TRBV10-3 and TRBJ2-7, with TRBD2 matching over 7 bases. Trimming at V came to 3 bases and at J to 4 bases, leaving 15 bases not matched to a gene. This CDR3 has 17 amino acids. Germline V gene sequence: CDR1 ENHRY, CDR2 SYGVKD. The CDR3, as DNA: TGTGCCATCAGTGACAAAACGGGAGGATTTAGTGGGTACGAGCAGTACTTC. This codes for CAISDKTGGFSGYEQYF.

This chain links TRBV7-3 with TRBJ1-1, with 8 bases matching TRBD1. The germline CDR1 and CDR2 sequences are SGHTA and FQGTGA. CDR3 length: 19 residues. V lost 3 bases and J lost 3; bases outside the gene matches: 18. In DNA form, the CDR3 reads TGTGCCAGCAGCTTGGGGGCGGGGACAGGAGTTGATCGAGACACTGAAGCTTTCTTT. This codes for CASSLGAGTGVDRDTEAFF.